The rows below give T cell receptor beta chains drawn from one sample of a study of response to subunit inactivated influenza vaccine. TCRdb itself ran the RT-PCR reads through MiXCR, one entry per CDR3 protein. The profile covers fewer than 600,000 distinct CDR3 sequences, with 6% to 9% appearing a single time and approximately 14% taken by the ten largest. The material was PBMCs from blood, obtained around 2 years after vaccination. These receptors originate from a man aged 45 to 75 who received an inactivated influenza vaccine. CDR3s include the opening cysteine and the closing phenylalanine or tryptophan. Each record gives: V gene, J gene, D gene, clone size, CDR3 DNA, CDR3 protein. D genes are given only for firm matches. Only part of the rows carry a size: once, few, many, or a class if the clone is expanded.

V gene: TRBV18; J gene: TRBJ2-1; D gene: NA; clone size: NA; CDR3 DNA: TGTGCCAGCTCATATGGGGACGAGCAGTTCTTC; CDR3 protein: CASSYGDEQFF
V gene: TRBV5-1; J gene: TRBJ2-7; D gene: NA; clone size: NA; CDR3 DNA: TGCGCCAGCAGCTTGGAGGCCACCAACTACGAGCAGTACTTC; CDR3 protein: CASSLEATNYEQYF
V gene: TRBV18; J gene: TRBJ2-7; D gene: NA; clone size: many; CDR3 DNA: TGTGCCAGCTCCCCTCTCCGCGCCCACGAGCAGTACTTC; CDR3 protein: CASSPLRAHEQYF
V gene: TRBV15; J gene: TRBJ2-2; D gene: NA; clone size: few; CDR3 DNA: TGTGCCACCAGCAGAGTTGGTTACAGGGAGACCCTTTCGAACACCGGGGAGCTGTTTTTT; CDR3 protein: CATSRVGYRETLSNTGELFF
V gene: TRBV7-6; J gene: TRBJ2-7; D gene: NA; clone size: NA; CDR3 DNA: TGTGCCAGCAGCTTAAGGGGGGGGATTGCGGTCGACGAGCAGTACTTC; CDR3 protein: CASSLRGGIAVDEQYF
V gene: TRBV6-5; J gene: TRBJ2-2; D gene: TRBD1; clone size: NA; CDR3 DNA: TGTGCCAGCAGTTATCGGGACAGGGTCACCGGGGAGCTGTTTTTT; CDR3 protein: CASSYRDRVTGELFF
V gene: TRBV4-3; J gene: TRBJ2-7; D gene: NA; clone size: few; CDR3 DNA: TGCGCCAGCAGCCAAGCTTGGGTCGGCTACTACGAGCAGTACTTC; CDR3 protein: CASSQAWVGYYEQYF
V gene: TRBV20-1; J gene: TRBJ2-1; D gene: TRBD2; clone size: many; CDR3 DNA: TGCAGTGCTGTTAGCGGGGGCTCCTACAATGAGCAGTTCTTC; CDR3 protein: CSAVSGGSYNEQFF
V gene: TRBV7-9; J gene: TRBJ2-3; D gene: TRBD2; clone size: few; CDR3 DNA: TGTGCCAGCAGACCTAATAGCGGGAGGGCCTTAGATACGCAGTATTTT; CDR3 protein: CASRPNSGRALDTQYF
V gene: TRBV7-9; J gene: TRBJ1-1; D gene: NA; clone size: few; CDR3 DNA: TGTGCCAGCAGCTTATTAGGGGTTAAAGGGGACACTGAAGCTTTCTTT; CDR3 protein: CASSLLGVKGDTEAFF
V gene: TRBV27; J gene: TRBJ2-1; D gene: TRBD2; clone size: few; CDR3 DNA: TGTGCCAGCAGCCAACTAGCGGGTAATGAGCAGTTCTTC; CDR3 protein: CASSQLAGNEQFF